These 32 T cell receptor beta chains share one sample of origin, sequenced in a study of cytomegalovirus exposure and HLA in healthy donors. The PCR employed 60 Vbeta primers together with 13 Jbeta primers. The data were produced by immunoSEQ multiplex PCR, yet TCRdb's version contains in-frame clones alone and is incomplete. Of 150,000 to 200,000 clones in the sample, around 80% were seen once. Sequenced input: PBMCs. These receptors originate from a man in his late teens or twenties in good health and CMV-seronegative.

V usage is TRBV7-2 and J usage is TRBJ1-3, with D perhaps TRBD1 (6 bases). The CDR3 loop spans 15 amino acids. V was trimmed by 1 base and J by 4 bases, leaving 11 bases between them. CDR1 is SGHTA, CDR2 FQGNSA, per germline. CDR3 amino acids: CASSLDRTAGNTIYF. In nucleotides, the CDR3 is TGTGCCAGCAGCTTAGATAGGACAGCGGGAAACACCATATATTTT.

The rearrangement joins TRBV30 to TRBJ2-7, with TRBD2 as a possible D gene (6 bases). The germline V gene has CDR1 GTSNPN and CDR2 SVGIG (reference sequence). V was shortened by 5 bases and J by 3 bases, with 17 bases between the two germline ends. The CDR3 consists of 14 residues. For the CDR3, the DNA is TGTGCCTGGGGGCTAGCGCGAGGTTTCTACGAGCAGTACTTC. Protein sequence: CAWGLARGFYEQYF.

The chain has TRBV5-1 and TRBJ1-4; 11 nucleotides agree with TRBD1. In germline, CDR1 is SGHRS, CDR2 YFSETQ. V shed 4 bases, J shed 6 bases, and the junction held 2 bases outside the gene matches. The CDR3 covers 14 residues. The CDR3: CASSGTGGYEKLFF. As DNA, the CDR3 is TGCGCCAGCAGCGGGACAGGGGGTTATGAAAAACTGTTTTTT.

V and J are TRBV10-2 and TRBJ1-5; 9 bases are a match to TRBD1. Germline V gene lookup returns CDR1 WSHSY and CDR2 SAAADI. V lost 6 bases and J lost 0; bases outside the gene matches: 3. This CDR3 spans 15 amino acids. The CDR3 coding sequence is TGCGCCAGCAGGGGACAGGGTTCTAGCAATCAGCCCCAGCATTTT. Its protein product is CASRGQGSSNQPQHF.

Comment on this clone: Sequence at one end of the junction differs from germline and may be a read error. The CDR3 loop reads CSSSLANRQSPVYEQYF. The DNA for the CDR3 is TGTTCCAGCAGCTTAGCGAACAGGCAAAGTCCTGTTTACGAGCAGTACTTC. The rearrangement uses TRBV7-9 and TRBJ2-7; D is perhaps TRBD1 or TRBD2 (5 bases each). This CDR3 spans 17 amino acids. Looked up from germline, CDR1 is SEHNR and CDR2 is FQNEAQ (reference sequence).

CDR3 DNA: TGTGCCAGCAGTTACTCGAGTCAGGGGGACTATGGCTACACCTTC. Amino acid sequence: CASSYSSQGDYGYTF. This chain joins TRBV6-5 and TRBJ1-2; TRBD1 matches 7 bases. V trimming: 0 bases; J trimming: 3 bases; junction bases outside the gene matches: 4. CDR3 length equals 15 residues. Germline values: CDR1 MNHEY, CDR2 SVGAGI.

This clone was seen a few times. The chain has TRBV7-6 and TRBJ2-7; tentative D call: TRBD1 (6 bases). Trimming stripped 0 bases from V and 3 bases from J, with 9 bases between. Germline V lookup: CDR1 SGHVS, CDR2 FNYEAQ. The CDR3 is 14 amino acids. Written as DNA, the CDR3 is TGTGCCAGCAGCTTAGCCTCGACAGGCTACGAGCAGTACTTC. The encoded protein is CASSLASTGYEQYF.

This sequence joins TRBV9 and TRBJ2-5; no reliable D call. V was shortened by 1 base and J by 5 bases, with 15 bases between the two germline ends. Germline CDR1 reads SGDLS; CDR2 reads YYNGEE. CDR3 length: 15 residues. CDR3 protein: CASSVLGGSGETQYF. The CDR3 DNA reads TGTGCCAGCAGCGTACTTGGTGGGTCCGGGGAGACCCAGTACTTC.

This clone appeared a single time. In DNA form, the CDR3 reads TGTGCCAGCAGCCAAGATTACGGTATAAACTATGGCTACACCTTC. The encoded protein is CASSQDYGINYGYTF. V usage is TRBV14 and J usage is TRBJ1-2; no clear D gene. V gave up 0 bases and J gave up 2 bases, with 10 bases separating them. The CDR3 runs 15 residues. Germline CDR1 reads SGHDN; CDR2 reads FVKESK.

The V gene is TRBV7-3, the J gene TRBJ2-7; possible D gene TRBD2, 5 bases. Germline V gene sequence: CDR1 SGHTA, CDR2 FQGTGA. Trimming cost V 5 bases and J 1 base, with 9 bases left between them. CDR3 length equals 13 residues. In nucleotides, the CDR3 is TGTGCCAGCAGCCTCGGGGTGTCCTACGAGCAGTACTTC. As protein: CASSLGVSYEQYF.

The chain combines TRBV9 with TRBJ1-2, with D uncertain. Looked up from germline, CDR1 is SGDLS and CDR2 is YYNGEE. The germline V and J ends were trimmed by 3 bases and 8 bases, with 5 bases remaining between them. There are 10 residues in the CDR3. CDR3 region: CASSDGGYTF. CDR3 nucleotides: TGTGCCAGCAGCGACGGGGGCTACACCTTC.

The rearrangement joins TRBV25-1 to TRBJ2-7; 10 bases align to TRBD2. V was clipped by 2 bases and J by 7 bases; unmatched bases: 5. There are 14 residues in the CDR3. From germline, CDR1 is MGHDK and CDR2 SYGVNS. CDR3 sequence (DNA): TGTGCCAGCAGTGAAGTAGCGGGAGGCGGTGAGCAGTACTTC. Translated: CASSEVAGGGEQYF.

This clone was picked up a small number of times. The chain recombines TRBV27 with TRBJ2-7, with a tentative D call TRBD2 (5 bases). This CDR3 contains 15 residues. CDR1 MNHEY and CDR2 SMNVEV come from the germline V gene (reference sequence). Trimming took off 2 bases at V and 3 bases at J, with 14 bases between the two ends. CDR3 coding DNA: TGTGCCAGCAGTTTAACGAACTCGGGGTACTACGAGCAGTACTTC. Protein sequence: CASSLTNSGYYEQYF.

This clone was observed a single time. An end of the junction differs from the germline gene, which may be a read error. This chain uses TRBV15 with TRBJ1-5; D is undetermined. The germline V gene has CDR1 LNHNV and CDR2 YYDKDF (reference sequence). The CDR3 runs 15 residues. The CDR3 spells CATSRDRVANQPQHF. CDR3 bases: TGTGCCACCAGCCGAGACCGGGTAGCAAATCAGCCCCAGCATTTT.

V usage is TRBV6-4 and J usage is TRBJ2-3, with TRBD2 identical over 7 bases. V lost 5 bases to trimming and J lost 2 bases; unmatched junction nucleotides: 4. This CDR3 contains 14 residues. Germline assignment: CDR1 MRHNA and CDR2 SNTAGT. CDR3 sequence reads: CASSYSGNTDTQYF. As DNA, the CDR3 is TGTGCCAGCAGTTACAGCGGGAACACAGATACGCAGTATTTT.

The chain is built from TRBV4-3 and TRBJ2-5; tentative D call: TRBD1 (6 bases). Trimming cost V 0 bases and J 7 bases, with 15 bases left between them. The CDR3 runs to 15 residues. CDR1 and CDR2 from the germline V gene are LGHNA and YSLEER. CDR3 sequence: CASSQDLGKQGTQYF. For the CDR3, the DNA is TGCGCCAGCAGCCAAGATTTGGGGAAACAGGGGACCCAGTACTTC.

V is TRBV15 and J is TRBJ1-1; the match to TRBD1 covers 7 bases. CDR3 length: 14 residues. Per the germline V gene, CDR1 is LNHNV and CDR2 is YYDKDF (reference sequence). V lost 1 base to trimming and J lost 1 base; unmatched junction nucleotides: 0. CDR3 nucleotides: TGTGCCACCAGCAGAGGACAGGGGAACACTGAAGCTTTCTTT. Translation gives CATSRGQGNTEAFF.

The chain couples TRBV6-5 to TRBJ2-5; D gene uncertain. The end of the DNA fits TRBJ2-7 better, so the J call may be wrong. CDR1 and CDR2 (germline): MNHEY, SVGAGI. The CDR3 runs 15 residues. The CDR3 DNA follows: TGTGCCAGCAGTTACTCGAGCCCTGAGCCCTACGAGCAGTACTTC. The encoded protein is CASSYSSPEPYEQYF.

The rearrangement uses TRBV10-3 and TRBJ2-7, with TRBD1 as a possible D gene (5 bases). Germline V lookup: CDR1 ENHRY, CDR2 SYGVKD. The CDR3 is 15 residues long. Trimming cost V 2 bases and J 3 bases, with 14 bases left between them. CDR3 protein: CAISEPRAGHYEQYF. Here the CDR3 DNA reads TGTGCCATCAGTGAGCCCCGGGCAGGGCACTACGAGCAGTACTTC.

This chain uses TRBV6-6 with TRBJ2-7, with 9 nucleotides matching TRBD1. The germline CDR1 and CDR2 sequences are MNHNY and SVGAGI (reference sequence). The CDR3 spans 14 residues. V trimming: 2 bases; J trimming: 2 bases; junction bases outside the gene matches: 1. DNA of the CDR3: TGTGCCAGCAGTTACGGGACAGGGACCTACGAGCAGTACTTC. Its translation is CASSYGTGTYEQYF.

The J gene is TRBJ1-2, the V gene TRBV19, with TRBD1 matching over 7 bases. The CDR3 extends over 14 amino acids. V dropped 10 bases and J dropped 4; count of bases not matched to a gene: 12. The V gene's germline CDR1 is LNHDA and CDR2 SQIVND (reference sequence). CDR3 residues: CATFDRASGYGYTF. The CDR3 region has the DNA TGTGCCACCTTTGACAGGGCCTCCGGCTATGGCTACACCTTC. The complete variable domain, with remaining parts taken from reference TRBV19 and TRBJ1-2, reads DGGITQSPKYLFRKEGQNVTLSCEQNLNHDAMYWYRQDPGQGLRLIYYSQIVNDFQKGDIAEGYSVSREKKESFPLTVTSAQKNPTAFYLCATFDRASGYGYTFGSGTRLTVV.

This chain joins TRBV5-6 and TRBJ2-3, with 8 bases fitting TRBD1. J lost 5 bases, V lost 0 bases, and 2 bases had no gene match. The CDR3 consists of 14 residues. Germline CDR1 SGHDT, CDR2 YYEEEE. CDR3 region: CASSLATGGDTQYF. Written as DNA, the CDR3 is TGTGCCAGCAGCTTGGCCACAGGGGGAGATACGCAGTATTTT.

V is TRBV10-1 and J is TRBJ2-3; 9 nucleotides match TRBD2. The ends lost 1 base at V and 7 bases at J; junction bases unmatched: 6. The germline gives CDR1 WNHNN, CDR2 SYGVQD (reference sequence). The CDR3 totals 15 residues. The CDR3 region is CASSEFAGGINTQYF. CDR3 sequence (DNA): TGCGCCAGCAGTGAGTTTGCGGGGGGGATAAATACGCAGTATTTT.

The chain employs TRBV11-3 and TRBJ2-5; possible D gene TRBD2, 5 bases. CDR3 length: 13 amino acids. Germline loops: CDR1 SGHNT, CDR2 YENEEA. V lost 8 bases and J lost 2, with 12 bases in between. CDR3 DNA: TGTGCCAGCTCCGGAGCGGTGCAAGAGACCCAGTACTTC. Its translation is CASSGAVQETQYF.

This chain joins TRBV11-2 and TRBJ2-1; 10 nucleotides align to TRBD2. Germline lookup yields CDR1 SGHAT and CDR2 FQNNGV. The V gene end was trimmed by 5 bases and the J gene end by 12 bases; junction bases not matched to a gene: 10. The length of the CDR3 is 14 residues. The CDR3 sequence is CASSQGLATSWQFF. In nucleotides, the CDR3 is TGTGCCAGCAGCCAGGGACTAGCGACCAGCTGGCAGTTCTTC.

For the CDR3, the DNA is TGTGCCAGCAGTTTCCAGGATGCTGGGTTAACAGATACGCAGTATTTT. Protein product: CASSFQDAGLTDTQYF. The genes are TRBV28 and TRBJ2-3; D unclear. Trimming pared 3 bases from V and 3 bases from J, leaving 16 bases between. The V gene's germline CDR1 is MDHEN and CDR2 SYDVKM. CDR3 length equals 16 residues.

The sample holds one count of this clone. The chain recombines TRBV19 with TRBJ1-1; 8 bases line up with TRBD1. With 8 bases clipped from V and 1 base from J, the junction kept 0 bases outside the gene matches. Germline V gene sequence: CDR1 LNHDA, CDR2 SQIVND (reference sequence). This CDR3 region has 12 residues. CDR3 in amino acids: CASGQGNTEAFF. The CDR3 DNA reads TGTGCCAGTGGACAGGGGAACACTGAAGCTTTCTTT.

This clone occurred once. Here the CDR3 DNA reads TGCGCCAGCAGCGACGACAGGGTCAATGAGCAGTTCTTC. It encodes CASSDDRVNEQFF. This chain uses TRBV5-1 with TRBJ2-1; 7 nucleotides align to TRBD1. The CDR3 spans 13 residues. V shed 4 bases, J shed 6 bases, and the junction held 4 bases outside the gene matches. From germline, CDR1 is SGHRS and CDR2 YFSETQ. Full variable domain (remainder filled in from reference TRBV5-1 and TRBJ2-1): KAGVTQTPRYLIKTRGQQVTLSCSPISGHRSVSWYQQTPGQGLQFLFEYFSETQRNKGNFPGRFSGRQFSNSRSEMNVSTLELGDSALYLCASSDDRVNEQFFGPGTRLTVL.

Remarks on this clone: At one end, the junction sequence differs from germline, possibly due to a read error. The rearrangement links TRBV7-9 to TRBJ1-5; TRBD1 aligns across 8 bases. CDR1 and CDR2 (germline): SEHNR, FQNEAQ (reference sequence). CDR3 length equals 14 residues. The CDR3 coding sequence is TGTTCCAGCAGCTGGACAGGGAGCAATCAGCCCCAGCATTTT. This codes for CSSSWTGSNQPQHF.

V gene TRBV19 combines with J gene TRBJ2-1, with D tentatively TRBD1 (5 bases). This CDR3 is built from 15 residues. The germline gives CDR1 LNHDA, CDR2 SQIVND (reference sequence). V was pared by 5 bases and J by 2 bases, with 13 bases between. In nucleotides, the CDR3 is TGTGCCAGTAGTCCAAGGGGCTTGACCTACAATGAGCAGTTCTTC. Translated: CASSPRGLTYNEQFF. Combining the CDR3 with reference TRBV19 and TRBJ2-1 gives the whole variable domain DGGITQSPKYLFRKEGQNVTLSCEQNLNHDAMYWYRQDPGQGLRLIYYSQIVNDFQKGDIAEGYSVSREKKESFPLTVTSAQKNPTAFYLCASSPRGLTYNEQFFGPGTRLTVL.

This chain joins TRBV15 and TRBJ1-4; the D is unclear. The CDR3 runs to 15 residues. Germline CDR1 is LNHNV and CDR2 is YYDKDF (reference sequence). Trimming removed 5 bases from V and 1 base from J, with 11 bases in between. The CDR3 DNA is TGTGCCACCAGCGCTCGGAGGGTAACTAATGAAAAACTGTTTTTT. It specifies CATSARRVTNEKLFF.

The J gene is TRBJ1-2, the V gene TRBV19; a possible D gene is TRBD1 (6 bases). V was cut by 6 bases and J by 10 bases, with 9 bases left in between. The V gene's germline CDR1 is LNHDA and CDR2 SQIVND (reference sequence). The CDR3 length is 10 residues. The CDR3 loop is CASSSGVYTF. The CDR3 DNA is TGTGCCAGTAGCTCAGGGGTCTACACCTTC. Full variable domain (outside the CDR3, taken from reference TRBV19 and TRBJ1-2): DGGITQSPKYLFRKEGQNVTLSCEQNLNHDAMYWYRQDPGQGLRLIYYSQIVNDFQKGDIAEGYSVSREKKESFPLTVTSAQKNPTAFYLCASSSGVYTFGSGTRLTVV.